This entry lists 21 T cell receptor beta chains sequenced from one sample in a study of cytomegalovirus exposure and HLA in healthy donors. 13 Jbeta primers and 60 Vbeta primers were used for the PCR. TCRdb's copy holds only in-frame clones and misses some; the assay was immunoSEQ multiplex PCR. Altogether around 150,000 clones are present, around nine tenths being singletons, with the ten largest covering around 0.93%. The material sequenced was PBMCs. The receptor set was obtained from a woman between 25 and 40 years old in good health and CMV-seronegative.

This clone was detected only a few times. This sequence joins TRBV6-1 and TRBJ1-6; D is uncertain. The V gene lost 8 bases and the J gene lost 0 bases, with 8 bases spanning the gap. This CDR3 is 14 amino acids long. The germline CDR1 and CDR2 sequences are MNHNS and SASEGT. The CDR3 DNA is TGTGCCAGCGGAGGCCGCTCCTATAATTCACCCCTCCACTTT. It codes for CASGGRSYNSPLHF.

The chain carries TRBV6-1 and TRBJ2-1; possible D gene TRBD2, 6 bases. This CDR3 comprises 12 residues. Trimming stripped 6 bases from V and 8 bases from J, with 11 bases between. Germline CDR1 and CDR2: MNHNS and SASEGT. CDR3 region: CASRLAGDEQFF. As DNA, the CDR3 is TGTGCCAGCAGACTAGCTGGCGATGAGCAGTTCTTC.

This clone was recorded once. Here the CDR3 reads CASSSRDRVTEAFF. CDR3 in DNA: TGCGCCAGCAGCTCACGGGACAGGGTTACTGAAGCTTTCTTT. This chain links TRBV5-1 with TRBJ1-1; 9 nucleotides match TRBD1. Germline-derived CDR1 and CDR2 are SGHRS and YFSETQ. This CDR3 has 14 amino acids. Trimming took 3 bases from V and 5 from J; bases not matched to a gene: 5.

The rearrangement uses TRBV27 and TRBJ1-2; perhaps TRBD1 as D (5 bases). The CDR3 spans 13 residues. CDR1 and CDR2 from the germline V gene are MNHEY and SMNVEV (reference sequence). Trimming removed 5 bases from V and 4 bases from J, with 11 bases in between. As DNA, the CDR3 is TGTGCCAGCAGTCCCCAAGACAGCTATGGCTACACCTTC. This codes for CASSPQDSYGYTF.

The V call is TRBV28, the J call TRBJ1-3; TRBD1 matches 7 bases. Germline V lookup: CDR1 MDHEN, CDR2 SYDVKM. There are 15 residues in the CDR3. Losses at the gene ends were 3 bases for V and 4 bases for J; bases not matched to a gene: 6. As DNA, the CDR3 is TGTGCCAGCAGTTTCAGGGGGGCCCCCGGAAACACCATATATTTT. It is translated as CASSFRGAPGNTIYF. Drawing the rest from reference TRBV28 and TRBJ1-3, the complete variable domain is DVKVTQSSRYLVKRTGEKVFLECVQDMDHENMFWYRQDPGLGLRLIYFSYDVKMKEKGDIPEGYSVSREKKERFSLILESASTNQTSMYLCASSFRGAPGNTIYFGEGSWLTVV.

The chain combines TRBV5-1 with TRBJ2-7, with D tentatively TRBD2 (5 bases). Deletions cut 0 bases from V and 1 base from J, with 11 bases between. Germline V gene sequence: CDR1 SGHRS, CDR2 YFSETQ. This CDR3 spans 15 amino acids. CDR3 residues: CASSLVGGGSYEQYF. The DNA for the CDR3 is TGCGCCAGCAGCTTGGTAGGAGGTGGGTCCTACGAGCAGTACTTC. The full variable domain, with the rest looked up from reference TRBV5-1 and TRBJ2-7, is KAGVTQTPRYLIKTRGQQVTLSCSPISGHRSVSWYQQTPGQGLQFLFEYFSETQRNKGNFPGRFSGRQFSNSRSEMNVSTLELGDSALYLCASSLVGGGSYEQYFGPGTRLTVT.

This clone turned up a few times. The identical CDR3 is also encoded by other nucleotide sequences in the sample. The genes are TRBV6-5 and TRBJ1-2; D remains ambiguous. The CDR3 length is 14 residues. The V and J ends lost 2 bases and 0 bases respectively, with 7 bases between them. Germline assignment: CDR1 MNHEY and CDR2 SVGAGI. The CDR3 protein is CASSYQAANYGYTF. CDR3 nucleotide sequence: TGTGCCAGCAGTTACCAGGCAGCTAACTATGGCTACACCTTC.

This clone appeared once. The rearrangement links TRBV7-2 to TRBJ1-4; D unresolved. From germline, CDR1 is SGHTA and CDR2 FQGNSA. CDR3 length: 17 amino acids. V was shortened by 3 bases and J by 4 bases, with 18 bases between the two germline ends. CDR3 DNA sequence: TGTGCCAGCAGCTTTCAAAGGCCGCCGACGGGTAATGAAAAACTGTTTTTT. This sequence encodes CASSFQRPPTGNEKLFF.

This chain connects TRBV27 to TRBJ2-6; 10 bases agree with TRBD1. CDR3 length equals 16 residues. From germline, CDR1 is MNHEY and CDR2 SMNVEV (reference sequence). V lost 6 bases, J lost 1 base, and 3 bases stayed unmatched. In nucleotides, the CDR3 is TGTGCCAGCAGGAGACAGGGGGCTTCTGGGGCCAACGTCCTGACTTTC. Translating it yields CASRRQGASGANVLTF.

This clone has just one count. The chain has TRBV2 and TRBJ2-6; D possibly corresponds to TRBD1 (5 bases). Between the trimmed V and J ends, which lost 7 bases and 0 bases, there was a span of 10 bases. Germline loops: CDR1 SNHLY, CDR2 FYNNEI. CDR3 length: 15 amino acids. CDR3 in DNA: TGTGCCAGCAAACAGGAAGGCTCTGGGGCCAACGTCCTGACTTTC. This codes for CASKQEGSGANVLTF.

The V and J genes are TRBV28 and TRBJ2-7; TRBD2 matches at 8 bases. The CDR3 spans 16 residues. CDR1 and CDR2 (germline): MDHEN, SYDVKM. The ends lost 4 bases at V and 3 bases at J; junction bases unmatched: 11. The CDR3 reads CASSSAVAGGLYEQYF. CDR3 bases: TGTGCCAGCAGTTCCGCTGTGGCGGGAGGCCTCTACGAGCAGTACTTC.

The genes are TRBV15 and TRBJ2-7; no firm D call. Germline CDR1 LNHNV, CDR2 YYDKDF (reference sequence). V lost 0 bases and J lost 6, with 9 bases in between. This CDR3 comprises 13 residues. The CDR3: CATSRDLSFEQYF. CDR3 nucleotides: TGTGCCACCAGCAGAGATCTAAGCTTCGAGCAGTACTTC.

The V gene is TRBV27, the J gene TRBJ2-2; 10 nucleotides match TRBD1. The junction had 13 bases not matched to a gene; V was cut back by 3 bases and J by 6 bases. Germline lookup yields CDR1 MNHEY and CDR2 SMNVEV (reference sequence). CDR3 size: 18 residues. The CDR3 DNA follows: TGTGCCAGCAGTTTCCTTCAATCCGGGACAGGGGCCCCCGGGGAGCTGTTTTTT. Its translation is CASSFLQSGTGAPGELFF.

The rearrangement links TRBV19 to TRBJ1-4; no definite D call. CDR3 length: 14 amino acids. Germline loops: CDR1 LNHDA, CDR2 SQIVND (reference sequence). V lost 5 bases and J 3 bases, leaving 10 bases between the germline ends. The CDR3 nucleotides read TGTGCCAGTAGTGTGTCCCTACCTAATGAAAAACTGTTTTTT. The encoded protein is CASSVSLPNEKLFF.

The rearrangement joins TRBV9 to TRBJ1-1; D unclear. The germline V gene encodes CDR1 SGDLS and CDR2 YYNGEE. V was clipped by 0 bases and J by 1 base, with 10 bases between them. CDR3 length equals 15 residues. CDR3 sequence (DNA): TGTGCCAGCAGCGTAGGTCTAGCGGGGAACACTGAAGCTTTCTTT. Translated: CASSVGLAGNTEAFF.

The chain has TRBV7-8 and TRBJ2-7; a possible D gene is TRBD1 (5 bases). This CDR3 contains 14 residues. V was shortened by 5 bases and J by 0 bases, with 11 bases between the two germline ends. The germline V gene has CDR1 SGHVS and CDR2 FQNEAQ. The CDR3 nucleotides read TGTGCCAGCAGCCAACAGGCCAGCTCCTACGAGCAGTACTTC. Translating gives CASSQQASSYEQYF.

The J gene is TRBJ2-5, the V gene TRBV10-2; D remains ambiguous. The CDR3 is 12 amino acids. Germline V lookup: CDR1 WSHSY, CDR2 SAAADI. With 7 bases removed from V and 5 bases from J, the gap between germline ends came to 11 bases. CDR3 sequence reads: CASTVNQETQYF. The CDR3 coding sequence is TGCGCCAGCACAGTAAATCAGGAGACCCAGTACTTC.

V gene TRBV5-1 combines with J gene TRBJ2-5; 7 positions match TRBD1. Trimming at V came to 4 bases and at J to 4 bases, leaving 4 bases not matched to a gene. This CDR3 comprises 13 residues. CDR1 and CDR2 from the germline V gene are SGHRS and YFSETQ. As DNA, the CDR3 is TGCGCCAGCAGCCGGGACAGTCGAGAGACCCAGTACTTC. As protein: CASSRDSRETQYF.

The rearrangement uses TRBV29-1 and TRBJ2-5; 7 bases line up with TRBD1. The last part of the DNA fits TRBJ2-7 better; the J call may be wrong. This CDR3 spans 16 amino acids. CDR1 is SQVTM and CDR2 is ANQGSEA in the germline V gene. CDR3 DNA: TGCAGCGTTGAAGTTCTTAGGGCAGGGGGATCCTACGAGCAGTACTTC. This sequence encodes CSVEVLRAGGSYEQYF.

The V gene is TRBV4-3, the J gene TRBJ1-6; D not resolved. This CDR3 is 14 amino acids long. Per the germline V gene, CDR1 is LGHNA and CDR2 is YSLEER. Between the trimmed V and J ends, which lost 0 bases and 8 bases, there was a span of 8 bases. CDR3 protein: CASSQDVLDSPLHF. The CDR3 bases are TGCGCCAGCAGCCAAGATGTCCTAGATTCACCCCTCCACTTT.

The chain employs TRBV11-2 and TRBJ1-4; 9 nucleotides line up with TRBD1. The J segment lost 7 bases and the V segment lost 5 bases, leaving 5 bases of the junction unmatched. This CDR3 region has 14 residues. Germline loops: CDR1 SGHAT, CDR2 FQNNGV. The CDR3 spells CASSRDRVGEKLFF. The CDR3 DNA is TGTGCCAGCAGCCGGGACAGGGTTGGTGAAAAACTGTTTTTT.